The 15 T cell receptor beta chains presented below share a single source sample, sequenced in a study of tumor and adjacent non-tumor tissue in lung cancer. TCRbeta libraries were built with three rounds of nested PCR, modified from ARM-PCR. TCRdb used MiXCR to reprocess the multiplex PCR reads, holding one entry per CDR3 protein. The sample holds under 140,000 distinct CDR3 sequences, over 75% seen once. RNA was extracted from bulk tissue without any cell sorting. The material sequenced was lung tumor tissue. All receptors come from a man between 65 and 80 years old with non-small cell lung cancer.

Concerning this clonotype: At one end the junction does not follow the germline gene, possibly because of a read error. V gene TRBV29-1 combines with J gene TRBJ1-1; possibly TRBD1 for D (5 bases). The CDR3 runs 12 residues. CDR1 and CDR2 (germline): SQVTM, ANQGSEA. The CDR3 DNA sequence: TGCAGCGCATGGGGCCAGGGCTTCGAAGCTTGCTTT. Encoded protein: CSAWGQGFEACF. The entire variable domain, with the rest obtained from reference TRBV29-1 and TRBJ1-1, is as follows: SAVISQKPSRDICQRGTSLTIQCQVDSQVTMMFWYRQQPGQSLTLIATANQGSEATYESGFVIDKFPISRPNLTFSTLTVSNMSPEDSSIYLCSAWGQGFEACFGQGTRLTVV.

For this clonotype: One end of the junction varies from germline; a read error may be responsible. The chain couples TRBV7-9 to TRBJ2-5; possibly TRBD1 or TRBD2 for D (5 bases each). The germline V gene has CDR1 SEHNR and CDR2 FQNEAQ (reference sequence). There are 15 residues in the CDR3. CDR3 coding DNA: TGTGTCAGCAGCTTAGTCGTGAGGGGCCGAGAGATCCAGTGCTTC. Amino acids: CVSSLVVRGREIQCF.

A note on this clonotype: The germline gene is not matched at one end of the junction; a read error may be the cause. The chain links TRBV12-3 or TRBV12-4 to TRBJ1-2; D unclear. The CDR3 runs to 16 residues. In DNA, the CDR3 is TGTGCCAGCAGTTATTTTAGGGCTCTGCATTGGGATGGCTACACATTC. This encodes CASSYFRALHWDGYTF.

A remark on this clonotype: Since the CDR3 does not end with the conserved phenylalanine or tryptophan, this likely comes from a read error. This chain joins TRBV6-2 or TRBV6-3 and TRBJ2-1, with D perhaps matching TRBD2 (5 bases). CDR1 is MNHEY and CDR2 is SVGEGT in the germline V gene. The CDR3 contains 15 residues. Trimming cost V 5 bases and J 6 bases, with 17 bases left between them. The CDR3 sequence is CASSPILGNTNEQFL. CDR3 sequence (DNA): TGTGCCAGCAGTCCGATACTAGGCAACACCAATGAGCAGTTCTTA.

A note on this clonotype: At one of its ends the junction is not consistent with the germline gene, which may arise from a read error. The rearrangement links TRBV6-2 or TRBV6-3 to TRBJ2-1; no reliable D call. The CDR3 loop spans 13 amino acids. The germline V gene has CDR1 MNHEY and CDR2 SVGEGT. The CDR3 sequence is CVSSSTTPHAEFF. The CDR3 nucleotides read TGTGTCAGCAGTTCTACAACCCCGCACGCGGAGTTCTTC.

A single count supports this clonotype. This may be a read error, as it is one base from a much larger clone. The CDR3 coding sequence is TGTGCCAGCAGCTTACAGGGGGCGCAGCGAGATACCCAGTACTTC. It translates to CASSLQGAQRDTQYF. This chain links TRBV11-2 with TRBJ2-5, with TRBD1 matching 8 bases. V shed 2 bases and J 8 bases; nucleotides not matched to a gene: 10. The CDR3 consists of 15 residues. Germline V gene lookup returns CDR1 SGHAT and CDR2 FQNNGV.

This clonotype was recorded a few times. Given a much more abundant clone one base away, this may be a read error. The genes are TRBV5-4 and TRBJ2-3; 8 nucleotides align to TRBD1. CDR1 SGHNT and CDR2 YYREEE come from the germline V gene (reference sequence). The CDR3 totals 14 residues. The CDR3 nucleotides read TGTGCCAGCAGCTTTGGGCAGGGGACAGGTACGCAGTATTTT. Amino acid sequence: CASSFGQGTGTQYF.

As for this clonotype: A much more abundant neighbour one base away suggests this may be a read error. This chain uses TRBV28 with TRBJ2-7; 7 nucleotides agree with TRBD2. There are 12 residues in the CDR3. Germline V lookup: CDR1 MDHEN, CDR2 SYDVKM. The V gene end was trimmed by 6 bases and the J gene end by 4 bases; junction bases not matched to a gene: 3. For the CDR3, the DNA is TGTGCCAGCAGGACTAGCAGGTACGAGCAGTACTTC. Translated: CASRTSRYEQYF.

Points on this clonotype: Here the CDR3 omits its conserved ending phenylalanine or tryptophan, so a read error is the likely source. The chain is built from TRBV11-3 and TRBJ2-3, with 10 positions matching TRBD2. This CDR3 is 17 amino acids long. Germline V CDR1 and CDR2: SGHNT, YENEEA. The CDR3 DNA is TGTGTCAGCAGCCAAGTACTAGCGGGGTCGGGATCAGATACGCAGTATTTA. This sequence encodes CVSSQVLAGSGSDTQYL.

This clonotype has ten or more counts. The rearrangement uses TRBV4-2 and TRBJ1-4, with a possible D match to TRBD1 (6 bases). V was pared by 0 bases and J by 11 bases, with 22 bases between. Germline V gene lookup returns CDR1 LGHNA and CDR2 YNFKEQ. The CDR3 covers 17 residues. The CDR3 reads CASSQDLLRGHRRKLFF. In DNA, the CDR3 is TGTGCCAGCAGCCAAGATCTTTTAAGGGGACATCGGAGGAAACTGTTTTTT.

As concerns this clonotype: The CDR3 carries no conserved terminal phenylalanine or tryptophan, so it likely arises from a read error. Because the CDR3's place on the DNA is in doubt, the DNA is left out and the CDR3 is given as listed by TCRdb. This sequence joins TRBV7-9 and TRBJ1-2; the table gives TRBD1 as D, unverified against the DNA. Germline CDR1 and CDR2: SEHNR and FQNEAQ (reference sequence). The CDR3 length is 13 residues, termini included. CDR3 amino acids: CASSLEGGYGYTS.

The count of this clonotype is one. The junction differs from germline at one of its ends, possibly a read error. This chain uses TRBV11-3 with TRBJ2-7; unclear D gene. Looked up from germline, CDR1 is SGHNT and CDR2 is YENEEA. CDR3 length: 12 residues. CDR3 DNA sequence: TGTGTCAGCAACTTAGTTTTTTACGAACAGTACTTC. The encoded protein is CVSNLVFYEQYF.

A note on this clonotype: At one boundary the junction diverges from the germline segment, which might be a read error. The chain employs TRBV4-1 and TRBJ2-3; 8 bases match TRBD1. The V gene's germline CDR1 is MGHRA and CDR2 YSYEKL. The CDR3 length is 19 residues. CDR3 DNA: TGCGCCAGCAGCCAAGATGGGCCCAGGGGCAGGGGGCTTACAGATATGCAGTATTTT. This translates into CASSQDGPRGRGLTDMQYF.

The rearrangement links TRBV11-2 to TRBJ2-1; D gene uncertain. The CDR3 runs 13 residues. Between the trimmed V and J ends, which lost 4 bases and 15 bases, there was a span of 19 bases. Looked up from germline, CDR1 is SGHAT and CDR2 is FQNNGV. DNA of the CDR3: TGTGCCAGCAGCTCGCCCGACGCGGCCAAGCGGTTCTTC. Its protein product is CASSSPDAAKRFF.

This clonotype appeared a single time. Likely a read error: the CDR3 ends without its conserved phenylalanine or tryptophan. The gene calls are TRBV4-2 and TRBJ1-3, with D hard to call. Germline CDR1 is LGHNA and CDR2 is YNFKEQ. The CDR3 covers 14 residues. CDR3 region: CASSQPVSGNSIYL. DNA of the CDR3: TGTGCCAGCAGCCAACCAGTTTCTGGAAACAGCATATATTTG.